Listed here are 11 T cell receptor beta chains from one sample, sequenced in a study of cytomegalovirus exposure and HLA in healthy donors. PCR amplification relied on 60 Vbeta primers (plus 13 Jbeta primers). Produced via immunoSEQ multiplex PCR; TCRdb's table is partial and in-frame only. The sample shows roughly 100,000 clones, more than 70% of them seen only once. The sample taken for sequencing was PBMCs. Receptors were obtained from a male donor in good health and CMV-seropositive.

This clone was observed once. The genes are TRBV7-2 and TRBJ2-7; a possible D gene is TRBD1 (6 bases). Germline CDR1 is SGHTA and CDR2 is FQGNSA. This CDR3 has 14 amino acids. Trimming left V 1 base short and J 3 bases short, with 10 bases between. CDR3 sequence (DNA): TGTGCCAGCAGCTTAGGGACAGAGAGCTACGAGCAGTACTTC. Its protein is CASSLGTESYEQYF.

The CDR3 DNA reads as TGTGCCAGCAGCTTAGGGACAGTCTGGTATTTT. Translation gives CASSLGTVWYF. The chain combines TRBV7-2 with TRBJ2-3; a weak D match, TRBD1 (6 bases). This CDR3 has 11 residues. The V end lost 1 base, the J end lost 14 bases, and 10 bases lay between the germline ends. Germline V gene sequence: CDR1 SGHTA, CDR2 FQGNSA.

This clone was seen a few times. CDR3 sequence: CSVEEGGGTEQYF. The CDR3 DNA reads TGCAGCGTTGAGGAGGGCGGGGGAACCGAGCAGTACTTC. J is TRBJ2-7 and V is TRBV29-1, with TRBD2 matching over 7 bases. The trim removed 3 bases at V and 6 bases at J, leaving 8 bases unmatched. This CDR3 is built from 13 residues. CDR1 and CDR2 (germline): SQVTM, ANQGSEA.

V and J are TRBV5-1 and TRBJ2-5, with 7 bases that match TRBD1. After removal of 0 bases from V and 9 bases from J, the junction contained 8 bases not matched to a gene. The CDR3 contains 14 residues. The germline gives CDR1 SGHRS, CDR2 YFSETQ. The CDR3 nucleotides read TGCGCCAGCAGCTTGGCACGCCCAGACAGGGCCCAGTACTTC. The encoded protein is CASSLARPDRAQYF.

The V gene is TRBV28, the J gene TRBJ2-5, with TRBD1 identical over 7 bases. The DNA matches TRBJ2-7 better at its end, which makes the J call doubtful. In germline, CDR1 is MDHEN, CDR2 SYDVKM. The CDR3 covers 15 residues. CDR3 sequence reads: CASSPGTGAHYEQYF. In DNA form, the CDR3 reads TGTGCCAGCAGTCCCGGCACAGGGGCGCACTACGAGCAGTACTTC.

In DNA, the CDR3 is TGTGCCAGCAGCTTAACTAGCGGGAGCGGCACAGATACGCAGTATTTT. It encodes CASSLTSGSGTDTQYF. The chain joins TRBV7-3 to TRBJ2-3, with 9 bases matching TRBD2. The CDR3 consists of 16 residues. The germline CDR1 and CDR2 sequences are SGHTA and FQGTGA. V gave up 0 bases and J gave up 1 base; unmatched junction bases: 2.

This rearrangement joins TRBV7-2 to TRBJ1-1, with D possibly being TRBD1 (6 bases). There are 15 residues in the CDR3. Germline assignment: CDR1 SGHTA and CDR2 FQGNSA. Trimming cost V 5 bases and J 1 base, with 14 bases left between them. DNA of the CDR3: TGTGCCAGCAGCCCCGGGGGGGCAGGGAACACTGAAGCTTTCTTT. This codes for CASSPGGAGNTEAFF.

The CDR3 loop is CASSLSRGLGYTF. CDR3 in DNA: TGTGCCAGCAGTTTATCGAGGGGGCTCGGCTACACCTTC. This chain uses TRBV28 with TRBJ1-2; 7 positions match TRBD1. Germline V lookup: CDR1 MDHEN, CDR2 SYDVKM. The CDR3 contains 13 residues. With V trimmed by 1 base and J by 8 bases, 4 bases remained unmatched.

J is TRBJ2-5 and V is TRBV5-1, with 10 bases matching TRBD2. The germline CDR1 and CDR2 sequences are SGHRS and YFSETQ. The CDR3 spans 14 residues. With 4 bases clipped from V and 5 bases from J, the junction kept 5 bases outside the gene matches. The CDR3 region is CASSGLAGVETQYF. The CDR3 DNA is TGCGCCAGCAGCGGGCTAGCGGGAGTTGAGACCCAGTACTTC.

The V gene is TRBV6-1, the J gene TRBJ2-3, with TRBD2 matching 10 bases. Germline V lookup: CDR1 MNHNS, CDR2 SASEGT. CDR3 length equals 17 residues. J gave up 1 base and V 2 bases, and 6 bases lay outside the gene matches. CDR3 coding DNA: TGTGCCAGCAGTGAATATAGGGGGACTAGCGGCACAGATACGCAGTATTTT. The encoded protein is CASSEYRGTSGTDTQYF.

The chain combines TRBV10-3 with TRBJ1-3; D unresolved. V lost 0 bases to trimming and J lost 0 bases, with 3 bases between them. The CDR3 is 14 amino acids. Germline CDR1 is ENHRY and CDR2 is SYGVKD. CDR3 region: CAISESASGNTIYF. CDR3 nucleotide sequence: TGTGCCATCAGTGAGTCAGCCTCTGGAAACACCATATATTTT.